The rows below give T cell receptor beta chains drawn from one sample of a study of T cell changes during pregnancy in multiple sclerosis. Method: immunoSEQ multiplex PCR; TCRdb's copy keeps in-frame clones and lacks some. This sample yields roughly 48,000 clones, of which around 94% are seen a single time; 0.91% belongs to the top ten. The sequencing used CD4+ T cells from peripheral blood mononuclear cells, collected in the second trimester of pregnancy. These receptors all come from a female donor in good health, enrolled as a control in a pregnancy study. Both conserved end residues are trimmed from each CDR3. For some rows the clone size is stated as once, few or many, or as a class when expanded; others skip it.

>-|TRBV7-2|TRBJ1-3
ASSKDRGNLGNTIY
>-|TRBV5-4|TRBJ1-4
ASSLSSGDKLF
>-|TRBV19|TRBJ2-4
ATSDFILAKNIQY
>-|TRBV5-1|TRBJ2-3
ASRRRTSGRPSTDTQY
>once|TRBV27|TRBJ2-7
ASSLSIPGASYEQY
>once|TRBV2|TRBJ2-2
ASRGGPTGELF
>-|TRBV7-2|TRBJ2-6
ASSQRRGRGGFGANVLT
>once|TRBV7-3|TRBJ2-6
ASSPLGGGVDGANVLT
>-|TRBV6-5|TRBJ2-5
ASSLGLAGGQETQY
>once|TRBV10-3|TRBJ2-7
AISVGQHHEQY
>-|TRBV28|TRBJ2-7
ASSFTVKASGSYEQY
>-|TRBV6-5|TRBJ1-1
ASSYSNPTNTEAF
>-|TRBV2|TRBJ2-1
ASSGVDNEQF
>-|TRBV5-4|TRBJ2-7
ASSLWGGAGIGEQY
>-|TRBV18|TRBJ2-7
ASSPPLTAGVEQY
>once|TRBV28|TRBJ1-2
ASSTRTALIGGYT
>-|TRBV4-3|TRBJ1-2
ASSQGGGSDHYGYT
>-|TRBV11-2|TRBJ1-1
ASSLDRALAEAF
>-|TRBV29-1|TRBJ2-1
SVEGGGGSYNEQF
>-|TRBV27|TRBJ2-7
ASSFRLAGGKQY
>once|TRBV7-9|TRBJ2-2
ASSLSPQGSTGELF
>once|TRBV9|TRBJ2-1
ASSVERSLPYNEQF
>-|TRBV5-1|TRBJ2-5
ASSLFTPGKETQY
>-|TRBV7-9|TRBJ2-4
ASSPSGTRAKNIQY
>-|TRBV2|TRBJ2-4
ASSDGLNSGGIQY
>-|TRBV6-5|TRBJ1-2
ASSSRGQILNYGYT
>-|TRBV5-6|TRBJ2-2
ASSLVVAGGKTGELF
>once|TRBV30|TRBJ2-5
AWSSSGAQY
>once|TRBV9|TRBJ2-4
ASSVVAGAKNIQY
>-|TRBV5-4|TRBJ2-1
ASTGTPTLDEQF
>-|TRBV10-3|TRBJ1-2
AIMRGQGLLLDHGYT
>-|TRBV18|TRBJ1-2
ASSSGHPNYGYT
>-|TRBV20-1|TRBJ2-3
SARALDTQY
>-|TRBV6-5|TRBJ1-2
ASKRGAGADT
>-|TRBV4-2|TRBJ1-2
ASSQVGVTNYGYT
>-|TRBV28|TRBJ2-3
ASSFPSTSLDTQY
>-|TRBV9|TRBJ2-5
ASSVANSRETQY
>-|TRBV15|TRBJ2-7
ATSRDQRYEQY
>-|TRBV14|TRBJ2-1
ASSQVRGSSYNEQF
>-|TRBV15|TRBJ2-2
ATSREADTGELF
>-|TRBV7-2|TRBJ2-5
ASRAITSGGFSQETQY
>-|TRBV6-5|TRBJ2-1
ASRQGADNEQF
>-|TRBV6-1|TRBJ2-3
ASRTGTDTDTQY
>-|TRBV18|TRBJ2-5
ASSPQSGYQETQY
>-|TRBV11-2|TRBJ1-5
ASSSAGNQPQH
>-|TRBV7-8|TRBJ2-2
ASRPSGVAGELF
>-|TRBV4-1|TRBJ2-1
ASSQGRGGKRYNEQF
>few|TRBV28|TRBJ2-1
ALSGGGTYNEQF
>-|TRBV11-2|TRBJ2-3
ASQPVERGGNTQY
>-|TRBV6-5|TRBJ1-2
ASSADRDYGYT
>-|TRBV5-1|TRBJ2-5
ASSRVQGGETQY